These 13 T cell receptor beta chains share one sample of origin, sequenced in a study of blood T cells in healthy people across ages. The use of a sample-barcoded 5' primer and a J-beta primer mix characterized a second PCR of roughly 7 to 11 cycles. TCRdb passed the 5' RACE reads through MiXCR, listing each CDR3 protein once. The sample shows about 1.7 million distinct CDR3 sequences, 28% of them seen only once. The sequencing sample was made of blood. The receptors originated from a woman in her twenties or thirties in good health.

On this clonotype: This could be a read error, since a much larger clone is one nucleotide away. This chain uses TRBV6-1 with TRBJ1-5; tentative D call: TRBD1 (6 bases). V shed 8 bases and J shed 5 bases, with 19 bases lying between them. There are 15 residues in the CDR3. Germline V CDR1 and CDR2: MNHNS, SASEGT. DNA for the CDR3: TGTGCCAGCGGATTACAGGGATGTATCGATCAGCCCCAGCATTTT. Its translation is CASGLQGCIDQPQHF.

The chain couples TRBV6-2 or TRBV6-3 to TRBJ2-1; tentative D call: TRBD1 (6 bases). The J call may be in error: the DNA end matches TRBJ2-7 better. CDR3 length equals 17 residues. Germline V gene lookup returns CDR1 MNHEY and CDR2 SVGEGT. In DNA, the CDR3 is TGTGCCAGCAGTTACTCTCCCAGGGGCGCTAATTACAATGAGCAGTACTTC. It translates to CASSYSPRGANYNEQYF.

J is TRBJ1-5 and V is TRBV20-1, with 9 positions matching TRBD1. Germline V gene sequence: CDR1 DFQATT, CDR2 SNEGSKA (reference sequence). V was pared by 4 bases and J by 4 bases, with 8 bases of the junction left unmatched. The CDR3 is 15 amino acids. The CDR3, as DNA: TGCAGTGCTAAGCCGGGACAGGGCGGGAATCAGCCCCAGCATTTT. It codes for CSAKPGQGGNQPQHF.

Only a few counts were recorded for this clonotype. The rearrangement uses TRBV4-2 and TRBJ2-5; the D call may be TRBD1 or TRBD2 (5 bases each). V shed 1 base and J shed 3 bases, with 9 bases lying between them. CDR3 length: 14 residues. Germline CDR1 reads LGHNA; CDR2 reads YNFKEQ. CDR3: CASSQGGPEETQYF. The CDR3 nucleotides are TGTGCCAGCAGCCAAGGGGGACCAGAAGAGACCCAGTACTTC.

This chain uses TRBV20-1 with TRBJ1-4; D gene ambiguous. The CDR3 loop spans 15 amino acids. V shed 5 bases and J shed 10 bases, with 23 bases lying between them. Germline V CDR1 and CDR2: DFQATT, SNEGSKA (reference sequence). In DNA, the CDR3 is TGCAGTGCTTCCTGGGGAGGCGGTAAACGGGGAAAACTGTTTTTT. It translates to CSASWGGGKRGKLFF.

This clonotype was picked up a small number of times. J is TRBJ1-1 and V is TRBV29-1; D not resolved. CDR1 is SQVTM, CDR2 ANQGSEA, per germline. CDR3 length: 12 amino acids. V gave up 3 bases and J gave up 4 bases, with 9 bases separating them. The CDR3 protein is CSVDDGSTEAFF. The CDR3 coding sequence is TGCAGCGTTGATGACGGGAGCACTGAAGCTTTCTTT.

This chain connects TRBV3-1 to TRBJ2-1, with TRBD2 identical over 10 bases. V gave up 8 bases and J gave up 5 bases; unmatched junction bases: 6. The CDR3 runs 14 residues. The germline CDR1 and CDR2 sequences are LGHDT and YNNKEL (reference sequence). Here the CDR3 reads CASDERGGHNEQFF. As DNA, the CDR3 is TGTGCCAGCGATGAGCGGGGGGGCCACAATGAGCAGTTCTTC.

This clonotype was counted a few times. The CDR3 is CASSHPSTSLSTDTQYF. The CDR3 nucleotides read TGTGCCAGCAGTCACCCGAGTACTAGCTTGAGCACAGATACGCAGTATTTT. The genes are TRBV12-3 or TRBV12-4 and TRBJ2-3, with D possibly matching TRBD2 (6 bases). Between the trimmed V and J ends, which lost 5 bases and 0 bases, there was a span of 18 bases. The CDR3 runs 17 residues.

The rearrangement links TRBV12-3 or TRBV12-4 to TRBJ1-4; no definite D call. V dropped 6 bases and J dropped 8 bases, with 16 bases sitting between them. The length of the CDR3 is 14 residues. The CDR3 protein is CASSRAQGREKLFF. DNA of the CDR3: TGTGCCAGCAGCCGCGCCCAAGGAAGGGAAAAACTGTTTTTT.

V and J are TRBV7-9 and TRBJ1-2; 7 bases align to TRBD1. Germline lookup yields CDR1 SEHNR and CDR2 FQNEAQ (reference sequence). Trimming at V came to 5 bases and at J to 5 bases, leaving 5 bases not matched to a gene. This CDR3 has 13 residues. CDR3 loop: CASSQGQQYGYTF. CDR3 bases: TGTGCCAGCAGCCAGGGACAGCAGTATGGCTACACCTTC.

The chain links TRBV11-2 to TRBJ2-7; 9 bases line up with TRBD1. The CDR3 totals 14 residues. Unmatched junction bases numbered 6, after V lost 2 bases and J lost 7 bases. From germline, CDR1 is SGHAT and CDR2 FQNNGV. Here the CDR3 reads CASSLIRQGGEQYF. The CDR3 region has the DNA TGTGCCAGCAGCTTAATTCGACAGGGGGGGGAGCAGTACTTC.

The CDR3 DNA sequence: TGCAGTGCTAGAGGGGGGGACAGGGCCGGCTACACCTTC. As protein: CSARGGDRAGYTF. The gene calls are TRBV20-1 and TRBJ1-2, with TRBD1 matching 9 bases. The V gene's germline CDR1 is DFQATT and CDR2 SNEGSKA (reference sequence). V trimming: 1 base; J trimming: 8 bases; junction bases outside the gene matches: 5. The CDR3 is 13 residues long.

As DNA, the CDR3 is TGTGCCAGCAGCTTAGAAACCGGGACCGTCAACACTGAAGCTTTCTTT. It translates to CASSLETGTVNTEAFF. V and J are TRBV7-6 and TRBJ1-1; TRBD1 is a possible D gene (5 bases). Germline assignment: CDR1 SGHVS and CDR2 FNYEAQ. The CDR3 is made up of 16 amino acids. Trimming shortened V by 1 base and J by 2 bases, and 14 bases separated the two germline ends.